The 2 T cell receptor beta chains listed next were all sequenced from one sample in a study of T cells in Graves' hyperthyroidism and ophthalmopathy. There were TCR beta CDR3 regions amplified from RNA transcripts. TCR CDR3 underwent first-round RT-PCR with the HTBI primer set. TCRdb recomputed calls from the multiplex PCR reads with MiXCR, one row per CDR3 protein. The data contain approximately 220,000 distinct CDR3 sequences, 18% of them seen just once; the ten biggest clones take up roughly 44%. Sequencing was performed on blood. All receptors come from a man aged 35 to 55 with Graves' hyperthyroidism.

The J gene is TRBJ2-7, the V gene TRBV7-2, with TRBD2 as a possible D gene (5 bases). The CDR3 totals 13 residues. Trimming took off 5 bases at V and 3 bases at J, with 11 bases between the two ends. Germline CDR1 and CDR2: SGHTA and FQGNSA. CDR3 residues: CASSLTRDYEQYF. CDR3 bases: TGTGCCAGCAGCCTGACGAGGGACTACGAGCAGTACTTC.

There are a few counts of this clonotype. This chain uses TRBV5-6 with TRBJ2-7; D possibly corresponds to TRBD1 (6 bases). The germline V and J ends were trimmed by 0 bases and 2 bases, with 15 bases remaining between them. CDR3 size: 16 residues. Germline V gene sequence: CDR1 SGHDT, CDR2 YYEEEE. CDR3 coding DNA: TGTGCCAGCAGCTTGGTGTTTCCTTCAGGGGCCTACGAGCAGTACTTC. This translates into CASSLVFPSGAYEQYF.